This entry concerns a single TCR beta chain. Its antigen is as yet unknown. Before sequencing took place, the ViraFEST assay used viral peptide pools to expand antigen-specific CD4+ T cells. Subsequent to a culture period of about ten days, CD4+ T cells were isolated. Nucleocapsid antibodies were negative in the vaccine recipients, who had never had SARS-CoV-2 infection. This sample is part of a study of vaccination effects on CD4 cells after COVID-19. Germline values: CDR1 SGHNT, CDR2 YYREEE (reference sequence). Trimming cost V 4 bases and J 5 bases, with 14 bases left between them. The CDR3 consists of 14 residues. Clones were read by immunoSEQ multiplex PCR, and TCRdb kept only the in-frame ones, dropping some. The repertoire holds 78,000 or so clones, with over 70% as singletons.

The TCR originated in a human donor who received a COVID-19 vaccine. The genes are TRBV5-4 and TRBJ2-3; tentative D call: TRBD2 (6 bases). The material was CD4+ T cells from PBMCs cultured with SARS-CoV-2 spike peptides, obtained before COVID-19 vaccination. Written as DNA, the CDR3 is TGTGCCAGCAGCATTACGGGGGAGCAAGATACGCAGTATTTT. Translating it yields CASSITGEQDTQYF.